This is a list of T cell receptor beta chains from one sample in a study of T cell changes during pregnancy in multiple sclerosis. Method: immunoSEQ multiplex PCR; TCRdb's copy keeps in-frame clones and lacks some. Found here are approximately 32,000 clones, more than 90% of them singletons; the top ten hold roughly 5.7%. The sample consisted of peripheral blood, taken in the third trimester of pregnancy. These receptors were taken from a female donor in good health, enrolled as a control in a pregnancy study. Both conserved end residues are trimmed from each CDR3. The size of a clone is reported for some rows only, either as once, few or many, or as a class for expanded clones.

clone_size: NA; j_call: TRBJ2-3; v_call: TRBV18; cdr3_aa: ASSPLENGAQY
clone_size: NA; j_call: TRBJ2-3; v_call: TRBV13; cdr3_aa: ASSLRGTPSTDTQY
clone_size: NA; j_call: TRBJ2-3; v_call: TRBV7-9; cdr3_aa: ASSLAGGITDTQY
clone_size: NA; j_call: TRBJ2-7; v_call: TRBV28; cdr3_aa: ASRRGHEQY
clone_size: NA; j_call: TRBJ2-3; v_call: TRBV5-6; cdr3_aa: ASRPGADTQY
clone_size: NA; j_call: TRBJ1-6; v_call: TRBV7-9; cdr3_aa: ASSFKLSPLH
clone_size: NA; j_call: TRBJ2-1; v_call: TRBV2; cdr3_aa: ASPKRPRDEQF
clone_size: NA; j_call: TRBJ1-2; v_call: TRBV6-6; cdr3_aa: ASSYSALSNYGYT
clone_size: NA; j_call: TRBJ1-3; v_call: TRBV9; cdr3_aa: ASSPTQNSGNTIY
clone_size: NA; j_call: TRBJ2-7; v_call: TRBV27; cdr3_aa: ASTPTGISYEQY
clone_size: NA; j_call: TRBJ1-4; v_call: TRBV15; cdr3_aa: ATSRWGEEGEKLF
clone_size: few; j_call: TRBJ1-2; v_call: TRBV7-8; cdr3_aa: ASSPPGNYGYT
clone_size: once; j_call: TRBJ2-2; v_call: TRBV9; cdr3_aa: ASSGSGGELF
clone_size: NA; j_call: TRBJ2-7; v_call: TRBV11-2; cdr3_aa: ASSQPGTNLEEQY
clone_size: NA; j_call: TRBJ1-1; v_call: TRBV6-1; cdr3_aa: ASSASRDRVNTEAF
clone_size: NA; j_call: TRBJ2-7; v_call: TRBV9; cdr3_aa: ASSAGQGIYEQY
clone_size: NA; j_call: TRBJ1-2; v_call: TRBV7-9; cdr3_aa: ASSRPQGDRDRGYT
clone_size: NA; j_call: TRBJ2-1; v_call: TRBV27; cdr3_aa: ASTNRGPLQEQF
clone_size: NA; j_call: TRBJ2-7; v_call: TRBV12-5; cdr3_aa: ASGLATGGPYEQY
clone_size: NA; j_call: TRBJ1-1; v_call: TRBV7-9; cdr3_aa: ASSSGDRGHTEAF
clone_size: NA; j_call: TRBJ2-7; v_call: TRBV7-7; cdr3_aa: AYYEQY
clone_size: NA; j_call: TRBJ1-1; v_call: TRBV7-9; cdr3_aa: ASSFKGANTEAF
clone_size: NA; j_call: TRBJ2-7; v_call: TRBV19; cdr3_aa: ASSMGPRTGPYEQY